This T cell receptor beta chain comes out of a study of beta chain features in type 1 diabetes. Study as a whole: All samples yielded some 100,000,000 examined sorted cells.

Of the isolated RNA, all was reverse transcribed, and so the sequenced material was expressed TCRB transcripts. There were millions of reads on average in the naive, central memory and regulatory T cell samples. Profiling relied on immunoSEQ multiplex PCR, and the TCRdb table lists in-frame clones only, not all of them. The table lists roughly 500,000 clones, approximately 10% of them singletons. Germline V gene sequence: CDR1 MDHEN, CDR2 SYDVKM. CDR3 size: 14 residues. The V gene end was trimmed by 7 bases and the J gene end by 0 bases; junction bases not matched to a gene: 3. Overall study results and limits: VDJ junctions from patients with type 1 diabetes contained fewer insertions and more deletions. A greater similarity of naive, central memory and Treg TCRB repertoires was seen among patients than among healthy donors.

Turning to this clone: Its antigen is still unknown.

The specimen sequenced was naive CD4+ T cells from blood. The chain carries TRBV28 and TRBJ1-3; TRBD1 agrees at 7 bases. This receptor was obtained from a woman between 18 and 29 years old in good health. Written as DNA, the CDR3 is TGTGCCAGCACCACAGGGGACTCTGGAAACACCATATATTTT. It encodes CASTTGDSGNTIYF. Combining the CDR3 with reference TRBV28 and TRBJ1-3 gives the whole variable domain DVKVTQSSRYLVKRTGEKVFLECVQDMDHENMFWYRQDPGLGLRLIYFSYDVKMKEKGDIPEGYSVSREKKERFSLILESASTNQTSMYLCASTTGDSGNTIYFGEGSWLTVV.